This TCR beta chain comes out of a study of CD8 T cells in Susac syndrome. V lost 3 bases and J 3 bases, leaving 12 bases between the germline ends. The CDR3 spans 14 residues. Germline-derived CDR1 and CDR2 are LGHNT and FRNRAP. Random hexamers were used to reverse transcribe the RNA input (about 0.5 to 1 ug). The TCR beta CDR3 was amplified by immunoSEQ multiplex PCR across 54 Vbeta, 13 Jbeta. A single record per CDR3 protein comes from TCRdb applying MiXCR to the immunoSEQ multiplex PCR reads. The table records some 140,000 distinct CDR3 sequences, about 93% of them present only once. Sequencing of TCR beta, carried out with a high-throughput approach, was applied to CD8+ and CD4+ T cells from the blood.

The TCR sequence derives from a human donor with multiple sclerosis. The rearrangement uses TRBV12-5 and TRBJ2-7, with a possible D match to TRBD2 (6 bases). Sample: CD8+ T cells from PBMCs. CDR3 residues: CASGLSGTYYEQYF. Written as DNA, the CDR3 is TGTGCTAGTGGTTTATCAGGGACTTACTACGAGCAGTACTTC. Using reference TRBV12-5 and TRBJ2-7 for the parts outside the CDR3, the full variable domain is DARVTQTPRHKVTEMGQEVTMRCQPILGHNTVFWYRQTMMQGLELLAYFRNRAPLDDSGMPKDRFSAEMPDATLATLKIQPSEPRDSAVYFCASGLSGTYYEQYFGPGTRLTVT.